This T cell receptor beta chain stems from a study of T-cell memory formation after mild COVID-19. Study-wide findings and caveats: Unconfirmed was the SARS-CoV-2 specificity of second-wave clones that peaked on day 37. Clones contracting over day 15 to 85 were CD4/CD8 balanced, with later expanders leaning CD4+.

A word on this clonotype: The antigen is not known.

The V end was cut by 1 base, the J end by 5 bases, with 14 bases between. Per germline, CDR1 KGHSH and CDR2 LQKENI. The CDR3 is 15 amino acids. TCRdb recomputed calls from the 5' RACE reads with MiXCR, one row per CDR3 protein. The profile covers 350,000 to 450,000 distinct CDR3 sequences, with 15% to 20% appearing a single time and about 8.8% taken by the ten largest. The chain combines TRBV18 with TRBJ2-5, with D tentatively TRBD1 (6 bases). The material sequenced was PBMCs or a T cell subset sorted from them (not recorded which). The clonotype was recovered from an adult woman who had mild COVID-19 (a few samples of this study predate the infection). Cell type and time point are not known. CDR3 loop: CASSPRSQGAETQYF. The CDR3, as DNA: TGTGCCAGCTCACCACGATCACAGGGTGCGGAGACCCAGTACTTC.